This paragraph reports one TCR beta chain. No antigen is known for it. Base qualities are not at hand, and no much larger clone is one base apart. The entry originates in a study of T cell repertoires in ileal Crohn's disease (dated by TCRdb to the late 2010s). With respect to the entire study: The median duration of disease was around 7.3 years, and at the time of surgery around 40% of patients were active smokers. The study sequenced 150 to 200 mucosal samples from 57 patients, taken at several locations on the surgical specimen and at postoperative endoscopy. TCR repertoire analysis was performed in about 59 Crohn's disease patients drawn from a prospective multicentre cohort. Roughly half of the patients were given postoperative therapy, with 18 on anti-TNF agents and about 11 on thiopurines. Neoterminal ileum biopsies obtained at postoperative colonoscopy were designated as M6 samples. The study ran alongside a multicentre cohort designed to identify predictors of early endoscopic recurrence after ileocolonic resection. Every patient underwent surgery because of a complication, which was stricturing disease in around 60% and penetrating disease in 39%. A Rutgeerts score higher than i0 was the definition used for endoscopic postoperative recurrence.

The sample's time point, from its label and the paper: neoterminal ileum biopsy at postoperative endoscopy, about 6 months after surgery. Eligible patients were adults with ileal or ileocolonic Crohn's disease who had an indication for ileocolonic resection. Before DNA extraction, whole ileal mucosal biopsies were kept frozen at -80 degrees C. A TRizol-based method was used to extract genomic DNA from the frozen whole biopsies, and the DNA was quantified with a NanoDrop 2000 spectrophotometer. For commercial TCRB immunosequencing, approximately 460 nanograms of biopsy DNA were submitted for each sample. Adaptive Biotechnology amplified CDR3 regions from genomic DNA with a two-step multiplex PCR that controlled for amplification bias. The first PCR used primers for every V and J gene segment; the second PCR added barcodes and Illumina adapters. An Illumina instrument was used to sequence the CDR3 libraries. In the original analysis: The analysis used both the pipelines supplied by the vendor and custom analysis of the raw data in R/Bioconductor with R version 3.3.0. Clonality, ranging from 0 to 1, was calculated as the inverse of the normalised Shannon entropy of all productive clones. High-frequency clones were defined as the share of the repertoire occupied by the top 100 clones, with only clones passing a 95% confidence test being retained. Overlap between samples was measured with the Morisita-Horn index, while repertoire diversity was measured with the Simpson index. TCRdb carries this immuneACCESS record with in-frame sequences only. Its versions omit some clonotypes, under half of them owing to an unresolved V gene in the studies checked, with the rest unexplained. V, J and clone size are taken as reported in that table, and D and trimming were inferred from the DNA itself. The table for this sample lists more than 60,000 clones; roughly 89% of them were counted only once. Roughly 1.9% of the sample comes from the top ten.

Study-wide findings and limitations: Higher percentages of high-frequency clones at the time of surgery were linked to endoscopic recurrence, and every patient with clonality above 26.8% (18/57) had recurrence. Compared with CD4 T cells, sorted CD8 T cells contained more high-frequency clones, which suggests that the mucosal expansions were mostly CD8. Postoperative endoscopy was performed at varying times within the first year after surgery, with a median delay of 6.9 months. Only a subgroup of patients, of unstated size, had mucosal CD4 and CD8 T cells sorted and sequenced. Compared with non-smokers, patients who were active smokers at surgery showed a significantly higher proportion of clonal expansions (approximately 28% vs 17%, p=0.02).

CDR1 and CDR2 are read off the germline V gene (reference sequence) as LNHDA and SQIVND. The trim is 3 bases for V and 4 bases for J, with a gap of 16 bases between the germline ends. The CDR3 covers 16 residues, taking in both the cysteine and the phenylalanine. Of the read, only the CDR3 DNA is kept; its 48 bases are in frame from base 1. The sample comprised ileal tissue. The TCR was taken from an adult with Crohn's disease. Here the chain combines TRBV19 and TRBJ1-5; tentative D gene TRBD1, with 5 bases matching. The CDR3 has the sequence CASSIESGRGNQPQHF. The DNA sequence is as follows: TGTGCCAGTAGTATTGAGTCGGGGAGGGGTAATCAGCCCCAGCATTTT. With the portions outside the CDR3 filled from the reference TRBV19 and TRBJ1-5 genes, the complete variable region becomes DGGITQSPKYLFRKEGQNVTLSCEQNLNHDAMYWYRQDPGQGLRLIYYSQIVNDFQKGDIAEGYSVSREKKESFPLTVTSAQKNPTAFYLCASSIESGRGNQPQHFGDGTRLSIL.